This TCR beta chain derives from a study of shared clonotypes between healthy human individuals. Only one count was recorded for this clone. Within the sample, other DNA sequences also encode this same CDR3. Only in-frame clones appear in the TCRdb table, and some are missing; sequencing was by immunoSEQ multiplex PCR. This sample has roughly 2 million clones, with approximately 94% found just once. Cells designated naive CD8 were CD45RO-negative and were positively selected for CCR7, with terminally differentiated effector memory CD45RA+ cells excluded. Germline-derived CDR1 and CDR2 are WNHNN and SYGVQD (reference sequence). The CDR3 totals 13 residues. V lost 4 bases and J lost 1, with 7 bases in between.

This sequence originates from a man aged 18 to 35 in good health. The sequencing sample was made of naive CD8+ T cells sorted from blood. V gene TRBV10-1 combines with J gene TRBJ1-1; D is uncertain. The CDR3 sequence: CASSVGGNTEAFF. The CDR3 DNA is TGCGCCAGCAGTGTTGGCGGGAACACTGAAGCTTTCTTT.